These T cell receptor beta chains were read from a single sample in a study of beta chain features in type 1 diabetes. The assay was immunoSEQ multiplex PCR, and TCRdb's table has in-frame clones only and misses some. The data contain over 700,000 clones, 17% of them singletons. The sequenced material came from naive CD4+ T cells from blood. The receptors originated from a woman aged 18-35 years in good health. Each CDR3 is given with its conserved first and last residue. D genes are given only for firm matches. The size of a clone is reported for some rows only, either as once, few or many, or as a class for expanded clones.

j_call: TRBJ1-4; d_call: TRBD1; v_call: TRBV11-2; clone_size: .; cdr3_nt: TGTGCCAGCAGCGCGGGACAGGGAGGGGAAAAACTGTTTTTT; cdr3_aa: CASSAGQGGEKLFF
j_call: TRBJ1-1; d_call: TRBD1; v_call: TRBV7-9; clone_size: few; cdr3_nt: TGTGCCAGCAGCTTAGGAGACAGGGACACTGAAGCTTTCTTT; cdr3_aa: CASSLGDRDTEAFF
j_call: TRBJ1-4; d_call: TRBD1; v_call: TRBV7-6; clone_size: .; cdr3_nt: TGTGCCAGCAGCCCCAAGTACGGCAGGGGGCCTGAAAAACTGTTTTTT; cdr3_aa: CASSPKYGRGPEKLFF
j_call: TRBJ2-1; d_call: .; v_call: TRBV5-4; clone_size: .; cdr3_nt: TGTGCCAGCAGCCAGTCCGGGACCCGAGGGAACAATGAGCAGTTCTTC; cdr3_aa: CASSQSGTRGNNEQFF
j_call: TRBJ2-3; d_call: TRBD1; v_call: TRBV7-8; clone_size: .; cdr3_nt: TGTGCCAGCAGCCAAAAGCAGGGGGCCGGTACAGATACGCAGTATTTT; cdr3_aa: CASSQKQGAGTDTQYF
j_call: TRBJ1-1; d_call: .; v_call: TRBV7-2; clone_size: .; cdr3_nt: TGTGCCAGCAGCTTCTACAGTCCCACTGAAGCTTTCTTT; cdr3_aa: CASSFYSPTEAFF
j_call: TRBJ2-5; d_call: .; v_call: TRBV5-4; clone_size: .; cdr3_nt: TGTGCCAGCAGCTTGAATATGGGTGGGGAGACCCAGTACTTC; cdr3_aa: CASSLNMGGETQYF
j_call: TRBJ2-5; d_call: .; v_call: TRBV7-2; clone_size: .; cdr3_nt: TGTGCCAGCAGCTCTCGGTTCGATGGGACCCAGTACTTC; cdr3_aa: CASSSRFDGTQYF
j_call: TRBJ2-3; d_call: TRBD2; v_call: TRBV7-2; clone_size: few; cdr3_nt: TGTGCCAGCAGCTACCGACGACTAGCGGGAGCTGCGGATACGCAGTATTTT; cdr3_aa: CASSYRRLAGAADTQYF
j_call: TRBJ2-3; d_call: .; v_call: TRBV7-9; clone_size: .; cdr3_nt: TGTGCCAGCAGCTTACTCGGAACATTGGATACGCAGTATTTT; cdr3_aa: CASSLLGTLDTQYF
j_call: TRBJ2-7; d_call: .; v_call: TRBV5-1; clone_size: .; cdr3_nt: TGCGCCAGCAGCTTGGGTTTCGGCACCGCCTACGAGCAGTACTTC; cdr3_aa: CASSLGFGTAYEQYF
j_call: TRBJ2-1; d_call: TRBD2; v_call: TRBV19; clone_size: .; cdr3_nt: TGTGCCAGTAGATCCGGGACTAGCGGAAGGAATGAGCAGTTCTTC; cdr3_aa: CASRSGTSGRNEQFF
j_call: TRBJ2-5; d_call: .; v_call: TRBV25-1; clone_size: .; cdr3_nt: TGTGCCAGCAGTGCACCCCTACGGCAGCCGGAAGAGACCCAGTACTTC; cdr3_aa: CASSAPLRQPEETQYF
j_call: TRBJ1-1; d_call: .; v_call: TRBV9; clone_size: .; cdr3_nt: TGTGCCAGCAGCGGATACATGAACACTGAAGCTTTCTTT; cdr3_aa: CASSGYMNTEAFF
j_call: TRBJ1-5; d_call: .; v_call: TRBV7-9; clone_size: few; cdr3_nt: TGTGCCAGCAGCTCGGATGGAGCCCAGCATTTT; cdr3_aa: CASSSDGAQHF
j_call: TRBJ1-4; d_call: TRBD1; v_call: TRBV7-9; clone_size: few; cdr3_nt: TGTGCCAGCAGCCTTGACAGGGGTGGAGGTGAAAAACTGTTTTTT; cdr3_aa: CASSLDRGGGEKLFF
j_call: TRBJ2-1; d_call: TRBD2; v_call: TRBV10-3; clone_size: .; cdr3_nt: TGTGCCATCAAGGGGGCTAGCGGGAGGACTGAGCAGTTCTTC; cdr3_aa: CAIKGASGRTEQFF
j_call: TRBJ2-5; d_call: TRBD2; v_call: TRBV29-1; clone_size: .; cdr3_nt: TGCAGCGTAGGGACTAGCGGACAAGAGACCCAGTACTTC; cdr3_aa: CSVGTSGQETQYF
j_call: TRBJ2-1; d_call: TRBD1; v_call: TRBV11-2; clone_size: .; cdr3_nt: TGTGCCAGCAGGAATACCAGGGGGCCTCTTGGGGGCAATGAGCAGTTCTTC; cdr3_aa: CASRNTRGPLGGNEQFF
j_call: TRBJ2-6; d_call: TRBD2; v_call: TRBV5-1; clone_size: few; cdr3_nt: TGCGCCAGCAGTAGGACATACGGGAGGAGTGCTTCTGGGGCCAACGTCCTGACTTTC; cdr3_aa: CASSRTYGRSASGANVLTF
j_call: TRBJ2-1; d_call: .; v_call: TRBV16; clone_size: .; cdr3_nt: TGTGCCAGCAGCCAATCTGAGCAGCCGGCCGGGCCGCAGTTCTTC; cdr3_aa: CASSQSEQPAGPQFF